The rows below give T cell receptor beta chains drawn from one sample of a study of OX40 agonist ivuxolimab in advanced cancers. Profiling relied on immunoSEQ multiplex PCR, and the TCRdb table lists in-frame clones only, not all of them. Altogether 77,000 or so clones are present, around 90% being singletons, with the ten largest covering approximately 1.8%. The specimen was CD4+ or CD8+ T cells sorted from blood, collected in a trial of the OX40 agonist ivuxolimab. These receptors were taken from an adult with an advanced solid tumor such as melanoma, head and neck, liver or kidney cancer. Both conserved end residues are part of each CDR3. A D gene is named only where the DNA matches it firmly. Where a row states a size, it is once, few, many or the class of an expanded clone; other rows omit it.

V gene: TRBV19; J gene: TRBJ1-4; D gene: -; clone size: once; CDR3 protein: CASSGNTRTNEKLFF; CDR3 DNA: TGTGCCAGTAGTGGAAACACACGGACTAATGAAAAACTGTTTTTT
V gene: TRBV28; J gene: TRBJ2-3; D gene: -; clone size: -; CDR3 protein: CASTLTYRADTQYF; CDR3 DNA: TGTGCCAGCACCTTGACTTACAGGGCCGATACGCAGTATTTT
V gene: TRBV28; J gene: TRBJ1-2; D gene: -; clone size: -; CDR3 protein: CASRPGQSGLPLRGYTF; CDR3 DNA: TGTGCCAGCAGACCTGGACAGTCCGGGCTCCCTTTGCGGGGCTACACCTTC
V gene: TRBV5-5; J gene: TRBJ1-1; D gene: -; clone size: -; CDR3 protein: CASSLVAGGEAFF; CDR3 DNA: TGTGCCAGCAGCTTGGTCGCGGGAGGCGAAGCTTTCTTT
V gene: TRBV29-1; J gene: TRBJ2-5; D gene: TRBD2; clone size: -; CDR3 protein: CSVGGLAGARETQYF; CDR3 DNA: TGCAGCGTCGGGGGACTAGCGGGGGCTAGGGAGACCCAGTACTTC
V gene: TRBV5-1; J gene: TRBJ2-7; D gene: TRBD2; clone size: -; CDR3 protein: CASSFGGGISYEQYF; CDR3 DNA: TGCGCCAGCAGCTTTGGCGGGGGGATCTCCTACGAGCAGTACTTC
V gene: TRBV10-1; J gene: TRBJ2-5; D gene: -; clone size: -; CDR3 protein: CASSRGSQETQYF; CDR3 DNA: TGCGCCAGCAGTCGGGGGTCCCAAGAGACCCAGTACTTC
V gene: TRBV4-2; J gene: TRBJ2-2; D gene: -; clone size: once; CDR3 protein: CASSQVTAATNTGELFF; CDR3 DNA: TGTGCCAGCAGCCAAGTAACAGCGGCAACGAACACCGGGGAGCTGTTTTTT
V gene: TRBV7-2; J gene: TRBJ2-1; D gene: -; clone size: -; CDR3 protein: CASSQSAAANHNEQFF; CDR3 DNA: TGTGCCAGCAGCCAGTCCGCTGCGGCCAACCACAATGAGCAGTTCTTC
V gene: TRBV28; J gene: TRBJ1-4; D gene: TRBD1; clone size: -; CDR3 protein: CASSLARTGFKVAEKLFF; CDR3 DNA: TGTGCCAGCAGTTTGGCCAGGACAGGGTTTAAGGTAGCTGAAAAACTGTTTTTT
V gene: TRBV29-1; J gene: TRBJ2-5; D gene: TRBD2; clone size: -; CDR3 protein: CSVEGGSGGQETQYF; CDR3 DNA: TGCAGCGTTGAAGGGGGTAGCGGGGGACAAGAGACCCAGTACTTC
V gene: TRBV4-1; J gene: TRBJ2-6; D gene: -; clone size: -; CDR3 protein: CASSRETGANVLTF; CDR3 DNA: TGCGCCAGCAGCCGAGAAACTGGGGCCAACGTCCTGACTTTC
V gene: TRBV5-1; J gene: TRBJ1-1; D gene: TRBD1; clone size: -; CDR3 protein: CASTLGTENTEAFF; CDR3 DNA: TGCGCCAGCACACTCGGGACAGAGAACACTGAGGCTTTCTTT
V gene: TRBV7-2; J gene: TRBJ2-3; D gene: TRBD2; clone size: -; CDR3 protein: CASSPPRGREGTDTQYF; CDR3 DNA: TGTGCCAGCAGCCCACCCCGGGGGCGGGAGGGCACAGATACGCAGTATTTT
V gene: TRBV27; J gene: TRBJ2-3; D gene: TRBD1; clone size: -; CDR3 protein: CASSLMTGALTDTQYF; CDR3 DNA: TGTGCCAGCAGTTTAATGACAGGGGCACTCACAGATACGCAGTATTTT
V gene: TRBV11-3; J gene: TRBJ2-3; D gene: -; clone size: few; CDR3 protein: CASSPNRRGEVVYF; CDR3 DNA: TGTGCCAGCAGTCCTAACAGGAGGGGAGAGGTAGTGTATTTT
V gene: TRBV5-1; J gene: TRBJ1-1; D gene: -; clone size: -; CDR3 protein: CASSSAGTNTEAFF; CDR3 DNA: TGCGCCAGCAGCTCGGCAGGGACGAACACTGAAGCTTTCTTT
V gene: TRBV9; J gene: TRBJ1-2; D gene: -; clone size: -; CDR3 protein: CASSVGAGNYGYTF; CDR3 DNA: TGTGCCAGCAGCGTAGGGGCTGGCAACTATGGCTACACCTTC
V gene: TRBV7-2; J gene: TRBJ2-7; D gene: TRBD1; clone size: once; CDR3 protein: CASGRVRRMGQGEYEQYF; CDR3 DNA: TGTGCCAGCGGCCGGGTGAGACGTATGGGACAGGGGGAATACGAGCAGTACTTC
V gene: TRBV7-9; J gene: TRBJ1-1; D gene: -; clone size: -; CDR3 protein: CASSLGQVNTEAFF; CDR3 DNA: TGTGCCAGCAGCTTAGGGCAGGTGAACACTGAAGCTTTCTTT
V gene: TRBV6-4; J gene: TRBJ2-3; D gene: -; clone size: -; CDR3 protein: CASSRDGGSTDTQYF; CDR3 DNA: TGTGCCAGCAGCCGCGATGGGGGGAGCACAGATACGCAGTATTTT
V gene: TRBV5-1; J gene: TRBJ2-5; D gene: TRBD2; clone size: once; CDR3 protein: CASSSGGEETQYF; CDR3 DNA: TGCGCCAGCAGTAGCGGGGGGGAAGAGACCCAGTACTTC
V gene: TRBV6-1; J gene: TRBJ2-1; D gene: TRBD2; clone size: -; CDR3 protein: CASSETSGGYNEQFF; CDR3 DNA: TGTGCCAGCAGTGAGACTAGCGGGGGATACAATGAGCAGTTCTTC
V gene: TRBV7-6; J gene: TRBJ2-2; D gene: -; clone size: -; CDR3 protein: CASSKVRGDTGELFF; CDR3 DNA: TGTGCCAGCAGCAAAGTCAGGGGGGACACCGGGGAGCTGTTTTTT
V gene: TRBV6-6; J gene: TRBJ1-1; D gene: -; clone size: -; CDR3 protein: CASRADRYGTEAFF; CDR3 DNA: TGTGCCAGCAGGGCCGACAGGTACGGCACTGAAGCTTTCTTT
V gene: TRBV27; J gene: TRBJ1-3; D gene: -; clone size: -; CDR3 protein: CARNTYSGNTIYF; CDR3 DNA: TGTGCCAGAAACACCTACTCTGGAAACACCATATATTTT
V gene: TRBV4-1; J gene: TRBJ2-5; D gene: -; clone size: -; CDR3 protein: CASSQGSGQETQYF; CDR3 DNA: TGCGCCAGCAGCCAAGGATCGGGGCAAGAGACCCAGTACTTC
V gene: TRBV28; J gene: TRBJ1-4; D gene: TRBD1; clone size: -; CDR3 protein: CASSLGQGYEKLFF; CDR3 DNA: TGTGCCAGCAGTTTGGGACAGGGCTATGAAAAACTGTTTTTT
V gene: TRBV7-6; J gene: TRBJ2-3; D gene: TRBD1; clone size: -; CDR3 protein: CASSLGRQGETDTQYF; CDR3 DNA: TGTGCCAGCAGCTTAGGGCGACAGGGGGAAACAGATACGCAGTATTTT
V gene: TRBV5-1; J gene: TRBJ2-5; D gene: TRBD2; clone size: -; CDR3 protein: CASSYQREYTETQYF; CDR3 DNA: TGCGCCAGCAGCTACCAGCGGGAGTACACGGAGACCCAGTACTTC
V gene: TRBV7-8; J gene: TRBJ2-7; D gene: -; clone size: once; CDR3 protein: CASSQDSYEQYF; CDR3 DNA: TGTGCCAGCAGCCAGGACAGCTACGAGCAGTACTTC
V gene: TRBV11-2; J gene: TRBJ2-5; D gene: TRBD1; clone size: -; CDR3 protein: CASSTGVSETQYF; CDR3 DNA: TGTGCCAGCAGCACAGGGGTTTCAGAGACCCAGTACTTC
V gene: TRBV19; J gene: TRBJ2-1; D gene: TRBD2; clone size: -; CDR3 protein: CASSIPTSGRDNEQFF; CDR3 DNA: TGTGCCAGTAGTATACCGACTAGCGGTCGGGACAATGAGCAGTTCTTC
V gene: TRBV4-1; J gene: TRBJ2-1; D gene: TRBD2; clone size: -; CDR3 protein: CASSQDQEASGYNEQFF; CDR3 DNA: TGCGCCAGCAGCCAAGATCAAGAGGCTAGCGGTTACAATGAGCAGTTCTTC
V gene: TRBV7-2; J gene: TRBJ2-5; D gene: -; clone size: -; CDR3 protein: CASSLDQRPRGTQYF; CDR3 DNA: TGTGCCAGCAGCTTAGACCAGCGGCCCCGAGGGACCCAGTACTTC
V gene: TRBV11-2; J gene: TRBJ1-2; D gene: TRBD1; clone size: once; CDR3 protein: CASSLRQGEGYTF; CDR3 DNA: TGTGCCAGCAGCTTAAGACAGGGAGAAGGCTACACCTTC
V gene: TRBV5-1; J gene: TRBJ2-2; D gene: -; clone size: -; CDR3 protein: CASSASGSNTGELFF; CDR3 DNA: TGCGCCAGCAGCGCCTCCGGGTCGAATACCGGGGAGCTGTTTTTT
V gene: TRBV16; J gene: TRBJ1-2; D gene: -; clone size: once; CDR3 protein: CASSQSSGNGYTF; CDR3 DNA: TGTGCCAGCAGCCAATCGTCGGGGAATGGCTACACCTTC
V gene: TRBV5-4; J gene: TRBJ2-5; D gene: TRBD2; clone size: -; CDR3 protein: CASSLGLAANQETQYF; CDR3 DNA: TGTGCCAGCAGCTTGGGGCTAGCGGCCAACCAAGAGACCCAGTACTTC
V gene: TRBV18; J gene: TRBJ1-2; D gene: TRBD1; clone size: -; CDR3 protein: CASSPPWGQGLVGYGYTF; CDR3 DNA: TGTGCCAGCTCACCACCGTGGGGACAGGGACTCGTCGGCTATGGCTACACCTTC
V gene: TRBV18; J gene: TRBJ2-7; D gene: TRBD1; clone size: -; CDR3 protein: CASSPRDRDVEQYF; CDR3 DNA: TGTGCCAGCTCACCACGGGACAGGGATGTCGAGCAGTACTTC
V gene: TRBV5-6; J gene: TRBJ2-5; D gene: -; clone size: -; CDR3 protein: CASSLASRGQETQYF; CDR3 DNA: TGTGCCAGCAGCTTGGCTTCGCGGGGCCAAGAGACCCAGTACTTC
V gene: TRBV21-1; J gene: TRBJ2-2; D gene: -; clone size: -; CDR3 protein: CASSTQGARDTGELFF; CDR3 DNA: TGTGCCAGCAGCACCCAGGGGGCGCGGGACACCGGGGAGCTGTTTTTT
V gene: TRBV20-1; J gene: TRBJ2-3; D gene: -; clone size: -; CDR3 protein: CSVGSGDTQYF; CDR3 DNA: TGCAGTGTGGGGTCCGGAGATACGCAGTATTTT
V gene: TRBV7-9; J gene: TRBJ2-3; D gene: TRBD2; clone size: -; CDR3 protein: CASSSRASGRGDTQYF; CDR3 DNA: TGTGCCAGCAGCTCTCGGGCTAGCGGGAGGGGGGATACGCAGTATTTT
V gene: TRBV6-6; J gene: TRBJ1-3; D gene: -; clone size: -; CDR3 protein: CATSFAGNTIYF; CDR3 DNA: TGTGCCACCTCCTTTGCTGGAAACACCATATATTTT
V gene: TRBV5-4; J gene: TRBJ2-5; D gene: TRBD1; clone size: once; CDR3 protein: CASSSHRGFYQETQYF; CDR3 DNA: TGTGCCAGCAGCTCCCACAGGGGGTTTTACCAAGAGACCCAGTACTTC
V gene: TRBV5-4; J gene: TRBJ2-5; D gene: -; clone size: -; CDR3 protein: CASSFQGETQYF; CDR3 DNA: TGTGCCAGCAGCTTTCAGGGTGAGACCCAGTACTTC
V gene: TRBV10-3; J gene: TRBJ2-1; D gene: TRBD2; clone size: once; CDR3 protein: CAIRGTSGDYNEQFF; CDR3 DNA: TGTGCCATCAGGGGGACTAGCGGAGATTACAATGAGCAGTTCTTC
V gene: TRBV7-2; J gene: TRBJ2-1; D gene: -; clone size: -; CDR3 protein: CASSLGRGGGYNEQFF; CDR3 DNA: TGTGCCAGCAGCTTAGGGAGAGGGGGGGGCTACAATGAGCAGTTCTTC